This T cell receptor beta chain stems from a study of identical twins (TCRdb year 2016). At the level of the whole study: To test whether fetal clonotypes persist, this study deep-sequenced TCR alpha and beta repertoires from monozygotic twins, from unrelated adults of various ages, and from cord blood. To rule out contamination, the twin experiments were replicated at different times with different library preparation protocols. Paper-wide results and their limitations: Fewer insertions were carried by abundant cord blood beta clonotypes; a weaker similar trend was observed in young adult naive repertoires, while no such trend was observed in memory repertoires. Invariant T cells such as MAIT and iNKT could partly confound zero-insertion analyses, though diverse VJ usage argued against this for most clonotypes. Because the same donors could not be followed over many years, the conclusions relied on cross-sectional statistical analysis. Compared with coincidental sharing between unrelated individuals, an excess of low generation-probability sequences was observed among out-of-frame TCR alpha sequences shared between twins. In monozygotic twins, out-of-frame TCR alpha sharing was systematically underestimated by recombination models, although the models agreed with sharing between unrelated individuals. In beta out-of-frame sequences, excess twin sharing was weaker, because having fewer shared sequences lowered the signal-to-noise ratio.

This clonotype was detected a few times. This receptor's antigen is unknown. No clone much larger than this one lies a single base away; base qualities are absent. The CDR1 and CDR2 encoded by the germline V gene are SGHVS and FQNEAQ. The CDR3 has 12 amino acids, counting the end cysteine and phenylalanine. Only the CDR3 portion is preserved as DNA: 36 bases, with reading frame beginning at the first base. V and J lose 5 bases and 7 bases, and a span of 10 bases separates them. Library method: 5' RACE. The instrument given in TCRdb is Illumina HiSeq 2000. A universal primer binding site was introduced by template switching, and a unique molecular identifier was present in the final cDNA, enabling accurate counting of TCR cDNA molecules. Specific primers in the conserved constant-segment region were used to synthesize first-strand cDNA for the TCR alpha and beta chains. Each cDNA library was double barcoded, with a SMART-Mk sample barcode plus Illumina barcodes, to control for contamination. Two successive PCR steps introduced TruSeq adapter sequences along with Illumina sample barcodes. Sequencing of the TCR alpha and beta cDNA libraries was done on the Illumina HiSeq platform using custom primers. Regarding the original processing steps: MiGEC was used to process raw reads and extract unique molecular identifiers, and MiXCR was used to find CDR3 positions. Recombination models were inferred per individual with the repgenHMM and IGoR tools using an EM algorithm. The tcR package in R was used for shared clonotype analysis, with sharing normalized by the product of cloneset sizes. Out-of-frame nonproductive sequences were analyzed to study raw recombination free of thymic and clonal selection effects. TCRdb handled the public reads itself, with Q25 trimming in fastp and clone calling in MiXCR, and kept productive beta chains. Rows are unified per CDR3 protein, each entry keeping the most common DNA and genes. These V and J calls are TCRdb output, not the study's own analysis. In all, the sample holds roughly 750,000 distinct CDR3 sequences, and 21% of those were seen once. Over 4% of the sample is taken by the ten largest.

Only healthy Caucasian donors were included. The twin cohort comprised three pairs of female monozygotic twins, all aged roughly 18 to 30 years. RNA for TCR libraries was isolated from peripheral blood mononuclear cells. Another study also made use of these data, one on T cells expressing NK-cell markers. Drawing on the second study: Three sorted T-cell subsets (CD3+CD56+NKG2C+, CD3+CD56+NKG2C- and CD3+CD56-NKG2C+) from several donors had their TCR beta-chain repertoires profiled. Of the eight sequenced donors, seven were found to be HCMV-seropositive and one was found to be HCMV-seronegative. To restrict sorting to alphabetaTCR-expressing T cells, an anti-gammadeltaTCR antibody was added in several experiments. In 5 to 7 donors, the dominant CD3+CD56+NKG2C+ clonotypes ranked among the top 10 CD8+ clonotypes, making up 1.0-7.0% of CD8+ T cells. Those dominant clonotypes were again the most abundant among CD3+CD56-NKG2C+ cells in a few donors, at about 25-65%. Whether the expanded NKG2C-expressing T cell clones were specific for HCMV antigens was left unclear. The eight sequenced donors were randomly selected healthy volunteers, three men and five women. HCMV serostatus was determined by detecting HCMV-specific IgG in serum with a commercial ELISA kit. For roughly six donors, bulk peripheral blood T-cell repertoires were additionally sequenced from unsorted PBMC. MIGEC was used to demultiplex reads and group the reads by UMI, and MiTCR was used to assemble and quantify clonotypes. Only TCR cDNA sequences supported by at least two reads were kept to exclude erroneous sequences. The tcR package was used for downstream repertoire analysis, and clonotypes were matched across fractions by CDR3 nucleotide sequence plus V segment. Antigen specificity was annotated against VDJdb with VDJmatch, allowing one amino acid substitution in CDR3.

Sample: PBMCs. This chain is built from TRBV7-8 and TRBJ2-3; TRBD1 is possibly the D segment (5 matching bases). This TCR was recovered from a young woman in good health. CDR3 loop: CASSRTTNTQYF. The nucleotides read TGTGCCAGCAGCCGGACAACCAATACGCAGTATTTT.